This T cell receptor (beta chain) was recovered during a study of blood T cell repertoires in COVID-19. Libraries were prepared by immunoSEQ multiplex PCR; TCRdb keeps only in-frame clonotypes and omits some of them. The sample carries roughly 55,000 clones, 60% to 85% recorded once. V trimming: 0 bases; J trimming: 7 bases; junction bases outside the gene matches: 8. The CDR3 has 16 residues. Germline CDR1 reads SNHLY; CDR2 reads FYNNEI. Sequenced sample: peripheral blood. The chain recombines TRBV2 with TRBJ1-5, with TRBD1 identical over 8 bases. This TCR derives from a man in his 60s with acute or convalescent COVID-19. This CDR3 reads CASSEAMGQVGQPQHF. CDR3 in DNA: TGTGCCAGCAGTGAAGCCATGGGACAGGTTGGACAGCCCCAGCATTTT.